This T cell receptor (beta chain) was identified during a study of blood T cell repertoires in COVID-19. Across the study: Acute and convalescent COVID-19 specimens originated in the United States, Italy and Spain. Nucleic acid was either cDNA or gDNA, and it came from T cells, B-cell-depleted T cells, or PBMCs.

V shed 7 bases and J 5 bases; nucleotides not matched to a gene: 2. Germline-derived CDR1 and CDR2 are LNHDA and SQIVND (reference sequence). There are 12 residues in the CDR3. Per the authors' pipeline: Reference gene primer amplification in the assay estimated nucleated cell counts. Clones were sequenced by immunoSEQ multiplex PCR, and TCRdb holds only the in-frame ones, with some missing. From that table come the V and J calls and clone size; the DNA was used to work out D and trimming. Of under 250,000 clones in the sample, 75% to 85% were seen once. This TCR was recovered from a human donor in a cohort sampled during active COVID-19. This chain links TRBV19 with TRBJ1-5; 7 bases fit TRBD1. The material sequenced was peripheral blood. The CDR3 sequence: CASTGGYQPQHF. The DNA of the CDR3 is TGTGCCAGTACAGGGGGATATCAGCCCCAGCATTTT.